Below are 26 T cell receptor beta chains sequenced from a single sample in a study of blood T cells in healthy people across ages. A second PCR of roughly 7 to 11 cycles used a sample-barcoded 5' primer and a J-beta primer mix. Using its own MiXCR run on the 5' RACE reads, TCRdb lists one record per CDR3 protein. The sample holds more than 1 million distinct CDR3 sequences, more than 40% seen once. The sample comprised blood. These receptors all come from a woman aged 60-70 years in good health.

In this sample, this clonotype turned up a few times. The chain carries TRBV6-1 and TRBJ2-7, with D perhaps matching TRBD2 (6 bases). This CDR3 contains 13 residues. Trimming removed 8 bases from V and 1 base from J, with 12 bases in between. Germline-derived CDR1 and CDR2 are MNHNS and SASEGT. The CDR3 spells CASVRGKSYEQYF. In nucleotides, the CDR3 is TGTGCCAGCGTCCGCGGGAAGTCCTACGAGCAGTACTTC.

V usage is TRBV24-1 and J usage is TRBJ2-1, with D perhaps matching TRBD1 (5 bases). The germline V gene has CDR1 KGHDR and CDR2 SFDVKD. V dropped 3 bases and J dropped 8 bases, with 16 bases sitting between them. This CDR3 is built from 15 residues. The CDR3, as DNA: TGTGCCACCAGTGATCCGAAGGGGTGGAGTGATGAGCAGTTCTTC. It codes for CATSDPKGWSDEQFF.

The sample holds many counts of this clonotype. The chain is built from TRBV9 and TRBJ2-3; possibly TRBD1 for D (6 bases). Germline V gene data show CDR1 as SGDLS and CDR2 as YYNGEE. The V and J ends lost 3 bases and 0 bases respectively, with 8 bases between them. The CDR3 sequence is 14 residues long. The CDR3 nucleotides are TGTGCCAGCAGCGCGACAGGCAGCACAGATACGCAGTATTTT. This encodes CASSATGSTDTQYF.

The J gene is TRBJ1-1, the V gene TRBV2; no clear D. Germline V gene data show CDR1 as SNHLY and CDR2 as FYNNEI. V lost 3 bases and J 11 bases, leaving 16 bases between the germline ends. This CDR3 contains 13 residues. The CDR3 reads CASSDLPSGAAFF. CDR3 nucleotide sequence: TGTGCCAGCAGTGACCTGCCATCGGGAGCGGCTTTCTTT.

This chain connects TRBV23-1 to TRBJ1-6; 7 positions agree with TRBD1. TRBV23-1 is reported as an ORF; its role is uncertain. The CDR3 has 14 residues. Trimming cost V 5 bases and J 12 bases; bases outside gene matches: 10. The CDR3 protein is CASSRGLGLVPLHF. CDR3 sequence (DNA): TGCGCCAGCAGTAGGGGGCTTGGATTGGTACCCCTCCACTTT.

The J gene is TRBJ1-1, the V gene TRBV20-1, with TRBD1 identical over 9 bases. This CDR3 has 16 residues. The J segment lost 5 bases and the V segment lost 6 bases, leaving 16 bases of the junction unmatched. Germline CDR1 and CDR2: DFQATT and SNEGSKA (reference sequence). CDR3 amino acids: CSAMLTTGDRATEAFF. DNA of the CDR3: TGCAGTGCGATGCTTACTACGGGGGACAGGGCAACTGAAGCTTTCTTT.

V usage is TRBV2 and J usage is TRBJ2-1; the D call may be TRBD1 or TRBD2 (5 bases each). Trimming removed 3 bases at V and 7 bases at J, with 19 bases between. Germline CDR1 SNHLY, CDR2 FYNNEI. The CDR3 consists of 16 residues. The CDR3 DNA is TGTGCCAGCAGTGATCCGGTAAACCACGGGACGAATGAGCAGTTCTTC. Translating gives CASSDPVNHGTNEQFF.

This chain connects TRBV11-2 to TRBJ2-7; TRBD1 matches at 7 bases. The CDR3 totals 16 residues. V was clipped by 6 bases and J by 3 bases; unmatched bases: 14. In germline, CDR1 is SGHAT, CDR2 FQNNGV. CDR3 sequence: CASRQTGTDNFYEQYF. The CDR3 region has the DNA TGTGCCAGCAGGCAAACCGGGACAGACAATTTCTACGAGCAGTACTTC.

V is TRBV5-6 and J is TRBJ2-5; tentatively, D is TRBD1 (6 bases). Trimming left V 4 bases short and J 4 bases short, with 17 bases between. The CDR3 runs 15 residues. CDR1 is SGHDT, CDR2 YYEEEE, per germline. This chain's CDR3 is CASSIQTGISETQYF. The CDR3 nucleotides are TGTGCCAGCAGCATCCAGACAGGAATCTCAGAGACCCAGTACTTC.

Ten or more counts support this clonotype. The CDR3 loop is CASSRRREDEQYF. The CDR3, as DNA: TGTGCCAGCAGCCGTCGGAGGGAGGACGAGCAGTACTTC. The rearrangement joins TRBV6-2 or TRBV6-3 to TRBJ2-7; tentative D call: TRBD2 (6 bases). Germline V CDR1 and CDR2: MNHEY, SVGEGT. Trimming took off 6 bases at V and 5 bases at J, with 14 bases between the two ends. The CDR3 covers 13 residues.

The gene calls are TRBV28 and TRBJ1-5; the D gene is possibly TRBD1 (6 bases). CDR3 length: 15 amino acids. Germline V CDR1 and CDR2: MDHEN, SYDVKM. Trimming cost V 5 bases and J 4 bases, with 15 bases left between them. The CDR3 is CASSPSLGANQPQHF. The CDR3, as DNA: TGTGCCAGCAGTCCCTCCCTGGGGGCGAATCAGCCCCAGCATTTT.

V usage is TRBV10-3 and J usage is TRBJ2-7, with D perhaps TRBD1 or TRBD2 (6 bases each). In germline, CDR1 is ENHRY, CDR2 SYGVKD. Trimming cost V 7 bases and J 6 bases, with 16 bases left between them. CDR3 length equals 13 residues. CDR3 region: CAITPSGEAEQYF. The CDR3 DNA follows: TGTGCCATCACCCCTTCAGGGGAGGCCGAGCAGTACTTC.

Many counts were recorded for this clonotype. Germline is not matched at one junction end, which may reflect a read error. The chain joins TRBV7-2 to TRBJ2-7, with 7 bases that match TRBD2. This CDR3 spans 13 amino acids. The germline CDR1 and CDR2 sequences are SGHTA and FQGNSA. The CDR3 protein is CASSLAEHYEQYF. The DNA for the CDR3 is TGTGCCAGCAGCCTAGCGGAACACTACGAGCAGTACTTC.

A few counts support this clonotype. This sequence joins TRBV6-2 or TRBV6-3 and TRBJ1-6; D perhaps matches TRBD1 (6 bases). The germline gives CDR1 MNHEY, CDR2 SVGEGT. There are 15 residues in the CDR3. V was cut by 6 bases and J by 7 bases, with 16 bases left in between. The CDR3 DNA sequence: TGTGCCAGCAGATTCAGGGGTTTGAGGAATTCACCCCTCCACTTT. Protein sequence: CASRFRGLRNSPLHF.

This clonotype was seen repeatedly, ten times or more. The CDR3 loop is CASSFGTGSSYNEQFF. Written as DNA, the CDR3 is TGCGCCAGCAGCTTTGGAACCGGAAGCTCCTACAATGAGCAGTTCTTC. This rearrangement joins TRBV5-1 to TRBJ2-1; D remains ambiguous. From germline, CDR1 is SGHRS and CDR2 YFSETQ. V was cut by 2 bases and J by 0 bases, with 12 bases left in between. The length of the CDR3 is 16 residues.

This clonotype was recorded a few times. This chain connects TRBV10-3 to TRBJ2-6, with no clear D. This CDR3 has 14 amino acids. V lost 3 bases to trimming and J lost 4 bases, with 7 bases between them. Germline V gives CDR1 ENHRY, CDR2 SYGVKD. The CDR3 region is CAISDSAGANVLTF. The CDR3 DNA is TGTGCCATCAGTGACAGCGCGGGGGCCAACGTCCTGACTTTC.

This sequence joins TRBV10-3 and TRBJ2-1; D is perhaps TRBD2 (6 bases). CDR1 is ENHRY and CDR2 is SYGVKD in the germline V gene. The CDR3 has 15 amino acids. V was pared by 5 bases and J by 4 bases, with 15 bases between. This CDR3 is CAISRSAGGYNEQFF. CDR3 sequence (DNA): TGTGCCATCAGTCGGAGCGCCGGGGGATACAATGAGCAGTTCTTC.

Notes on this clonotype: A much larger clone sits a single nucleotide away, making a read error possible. CDR3 residues: CASSRHSGSTDTQYF. DNA for the CDR3: TGTGCCAGCAGCCGACATAGCGGGAGCACAGATACGCAGTATTTT. This chain connects TRBV7-8 to TRBJ2-3, with 7 nucleotides matching TRBD2. V lost 5 bases to trimming and J lost 0 bases; unmatched junction nucleotides: 5. This CDR3 has 15 amino acids. CDR1 SGHVS and CDR2 FQNEAQ come from the germline V gene.

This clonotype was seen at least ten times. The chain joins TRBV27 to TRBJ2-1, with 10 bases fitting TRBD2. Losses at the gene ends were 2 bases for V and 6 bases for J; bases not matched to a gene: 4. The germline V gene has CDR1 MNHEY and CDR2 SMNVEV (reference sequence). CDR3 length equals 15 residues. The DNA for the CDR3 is TGTGCCAGCAGTTTAAGGCTAGCGGGAGTCAATGAGCAGTTCTTC. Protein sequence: CASSLRLAGVNEQFF.

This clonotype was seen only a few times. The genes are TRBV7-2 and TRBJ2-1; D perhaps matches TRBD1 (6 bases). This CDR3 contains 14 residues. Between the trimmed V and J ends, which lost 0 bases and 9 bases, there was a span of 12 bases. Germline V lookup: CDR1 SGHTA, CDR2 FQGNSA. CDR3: CASSLAGGLGEQFF. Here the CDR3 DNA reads TGTGCCAGCAGCTTAGCTGGGGGCTTGGGTGAGCAGTTCTTC.

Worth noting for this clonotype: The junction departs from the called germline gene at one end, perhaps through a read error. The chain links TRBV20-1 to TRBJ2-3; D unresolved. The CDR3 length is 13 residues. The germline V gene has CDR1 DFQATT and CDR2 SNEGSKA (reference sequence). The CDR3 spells CSARVPGTETQYF. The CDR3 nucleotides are TGCAGTGCTAGAGTGCCGGGCACAGAGACGCAGTATTTT.

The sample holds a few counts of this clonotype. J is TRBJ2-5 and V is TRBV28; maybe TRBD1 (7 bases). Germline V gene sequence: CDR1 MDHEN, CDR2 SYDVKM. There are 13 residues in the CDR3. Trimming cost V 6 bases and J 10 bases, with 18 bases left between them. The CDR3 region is CASSPQSQGGQYF. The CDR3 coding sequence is TGTGCCAGCAGCCCCCAGAGCCAGGGGGGCCAGTACTTC.

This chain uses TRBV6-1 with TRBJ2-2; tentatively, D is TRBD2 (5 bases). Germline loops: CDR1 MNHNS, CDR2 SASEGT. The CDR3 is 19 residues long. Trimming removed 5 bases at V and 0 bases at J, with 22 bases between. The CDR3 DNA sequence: TGTGCCAGCAGTATCTCCCTCGGGCTAGCCGTCCCGAACACCGGGGAGCTGTTTTTT. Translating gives CASSISLGLAVPNTGELFF.

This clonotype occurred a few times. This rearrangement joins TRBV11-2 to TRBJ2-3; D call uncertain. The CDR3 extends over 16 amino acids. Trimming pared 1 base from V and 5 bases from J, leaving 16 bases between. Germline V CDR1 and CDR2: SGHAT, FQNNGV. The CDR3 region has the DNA TGTGCCAGCAGCTTAGTCCCGGGTTCTCGTGTAGATACGCAGTATTTT. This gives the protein CASSLVPGSRVDTQYF.

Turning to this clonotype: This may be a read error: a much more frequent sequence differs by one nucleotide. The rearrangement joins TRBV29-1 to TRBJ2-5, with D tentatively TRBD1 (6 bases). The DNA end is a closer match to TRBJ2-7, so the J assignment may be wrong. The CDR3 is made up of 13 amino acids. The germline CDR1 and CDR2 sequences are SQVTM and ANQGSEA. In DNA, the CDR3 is TGCAGCGTCGCCAGGACAGAATATTACGAGCAGTACTTC. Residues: CSVARTEYYEQYF.

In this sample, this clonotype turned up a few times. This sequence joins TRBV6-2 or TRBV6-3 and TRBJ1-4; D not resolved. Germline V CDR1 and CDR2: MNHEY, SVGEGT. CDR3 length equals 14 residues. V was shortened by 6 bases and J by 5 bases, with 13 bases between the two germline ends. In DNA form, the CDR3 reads TGTGCCAGCAGACCCGACGGATGGAATGAAAAACTGTTTTTT. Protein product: CASRPDGWNEKLFF.